This T cell receptor (beta chain) derives from a study of cytomegalovirus exposure and HLA in healthy donors. Study-wide results and caveats: Productive status was seen about 87% or about 30% of the time for most TCR beta V segments in an earlier analysis. A later analysis reportedly found that, within productive TCRs, an Asian-associated ancestry cluster had fewer N-insertions than the mean observed across the roughly 630 donors. A later analysis linked about 17,000 TCR beta sequences to HLA alleles at 0.05 false discovery rate.

The CDR3 spans 16 residues. The V segment lost 1 base and the J segment 3 bases; nucleotides outside the gene matches: 7. Germline CDR1 reads SGHVS; CDR2 reads FNYEAQ. With 60 Vbeta and 13 Jbeta primers, the PCR was carried out. TCRdb's table, derived via immunoSEQ multiplex PCR, lists solely in-frame clones and lacks some. The data show 150,000 to 200,000 clones, with about 90% seen just once and 0.2% to 0.3% held by the top ten. Concerning this clone: The antigen is not known.

V is TRBV7-6 and J is TRBJ1-1, with TRBD1 matching 8 bases. This TCR came from a girl under two years old in good health and CMV-seronegative. The sample consisted of PBMCs. The DNA of the CDR3 is TGTGCCAGCAGCTTAGTCCCACAGGGGGTCGACACTGAAGCTTTCTTT. This sequence encodes CASSLVPQGVDTEAFF.